This paragraph reports one TCR beta chain. This entry comes from a study of shared clonotypes between healthy human individuals. All donors were Caucasian adults living in Nashville, Tennessee. CD4+ cells were split into CD45RA+ naive and CD45RA-negative memory subsets. Each PCR replicate from the sorted subsets contained around 200 ng DNA, which is about 30,000 T cell genomes. The method was immunoSEQ multiplex PCR; TCRdb's version includes in-frame clones alone and lacks a portion of them. The data show over a million clones, with 75% to 85% seen just once and more than 0.55% held by the top ten. Input material: memory CD4+ T cells from PBMCs. Specified subset: CD45RA-negative fraction. The receptor was derived from a man in his late teens or twenties in good health. Some clones in this sample may be carry-over from other donors' samples.

The CDR3 nucleotides read TGCGCCAGCAGCCAAGTCAGGGGACAGTCTCAAGAGACCCAGTACTTC. Its translation is CASSQVRGQSQETQYF. The rearrangement joins TRBV4-1 to TRBJ2-5, with 7 nucleotides matching TRBD1. The ends lost 1 base at V and 2 bases at J; junction bases unmatched: 7. The V gene's germline CDR1 is MGHRA and CDR2 YSYEKL. The CDR3 has 16 residues.